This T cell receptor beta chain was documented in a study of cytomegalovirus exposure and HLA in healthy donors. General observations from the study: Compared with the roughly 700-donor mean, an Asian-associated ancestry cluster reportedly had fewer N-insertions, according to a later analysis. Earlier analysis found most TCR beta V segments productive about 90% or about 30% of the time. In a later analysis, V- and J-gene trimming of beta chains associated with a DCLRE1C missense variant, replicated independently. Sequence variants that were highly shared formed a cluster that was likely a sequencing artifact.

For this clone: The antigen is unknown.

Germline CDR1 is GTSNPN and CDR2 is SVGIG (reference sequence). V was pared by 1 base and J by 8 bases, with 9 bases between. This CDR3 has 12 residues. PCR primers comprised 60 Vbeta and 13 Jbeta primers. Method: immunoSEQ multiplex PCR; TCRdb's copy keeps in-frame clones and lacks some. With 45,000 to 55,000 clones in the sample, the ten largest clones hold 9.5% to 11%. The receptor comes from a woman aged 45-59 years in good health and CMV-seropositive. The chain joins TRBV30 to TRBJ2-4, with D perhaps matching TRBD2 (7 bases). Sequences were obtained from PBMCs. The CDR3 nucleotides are TGTGCCTGGAGTGGGGGGGGGCACATTCAGTACTTC. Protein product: CAWSGGGHIQYF.